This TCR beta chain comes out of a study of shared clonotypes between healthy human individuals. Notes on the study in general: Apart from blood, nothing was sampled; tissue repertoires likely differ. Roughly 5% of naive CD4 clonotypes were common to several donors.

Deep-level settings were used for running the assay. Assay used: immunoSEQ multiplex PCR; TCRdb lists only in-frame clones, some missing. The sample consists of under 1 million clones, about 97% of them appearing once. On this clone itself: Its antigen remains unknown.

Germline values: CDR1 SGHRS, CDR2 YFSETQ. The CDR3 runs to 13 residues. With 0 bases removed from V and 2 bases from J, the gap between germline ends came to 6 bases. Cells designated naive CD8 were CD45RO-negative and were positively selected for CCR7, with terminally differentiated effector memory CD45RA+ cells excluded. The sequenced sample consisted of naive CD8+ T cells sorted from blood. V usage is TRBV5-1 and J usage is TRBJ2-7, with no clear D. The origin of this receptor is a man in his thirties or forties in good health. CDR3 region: CASSLVPAYEQYF. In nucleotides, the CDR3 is TGCGCCAGCAGCTTGGTTCCCGCCTACGAGCAGTACTTC.